This T cell receptor (beta chain) was recorded in a study of response to subunit inactivated influenza vaccine. General study results and limits: With each seasonal influenza vaccination, the authors suggested, few new T cells are recruited.

This clonotype was found a few times. What it binds is unknown. TCRdb itself ran the RT-PCR reads through MiXCR, one entry per CDR3 protein. The table has about 520,000 distinct CDR3 sequences, roughly 27% seen once; the top ten hold over 1.5%. Germline V gene data show CDR1 as ENHRY and CDR2 as SYGVKD. With 9 bases clipped from V and 2 bases from J, the junction kept 6 bases outside the gene matches. CDR3 length equals 13 residues. The sequence was obtained from a man aged 50 or older who received an inactivated influenza vaccine. The chain carries TRBV10-3 and TRBJ1-1, with 7 bases lining up with TRBD1. Source: CD4+ T cells sorted from PBMCs, taken roughly 5 days after vaccination. CDR3 in DNA: TGTGCCATTAAGGGACAGATAAACACTGAAGCTTTCTTT. Amino acid sequence: CAIKGQINTEAFF.